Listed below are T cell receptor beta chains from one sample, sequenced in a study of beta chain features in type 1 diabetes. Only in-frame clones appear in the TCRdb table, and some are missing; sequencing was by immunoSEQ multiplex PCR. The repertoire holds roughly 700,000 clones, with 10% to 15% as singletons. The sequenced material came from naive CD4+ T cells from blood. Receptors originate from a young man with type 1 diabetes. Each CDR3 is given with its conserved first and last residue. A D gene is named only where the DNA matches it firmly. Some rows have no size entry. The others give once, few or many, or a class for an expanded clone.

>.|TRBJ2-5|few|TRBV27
CASSFSGLETQYF
TGTGCCAGCAGTTTTAGCGGTTTAGAGACCCAGTACTTC
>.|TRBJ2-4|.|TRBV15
CATSRDLGSHGIIQYF
TGTGCCACCAGCAGAGATCTGGGGAGCCACGGTATCATTCAGTACTTC
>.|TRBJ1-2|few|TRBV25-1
CASSDFYGYTF
TGTGCCAGCAGTGACTTTTATGGCTACACCTTC
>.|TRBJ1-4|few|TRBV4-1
CASSQYSSGNNEKLFF
TGCGCCAGCAGCCAATATTCTTCAGGGAATAATGAAAAACTGTTTTTT
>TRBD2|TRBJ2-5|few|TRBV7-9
CASSFRKPIGGETQYF
TGTGCCAGCAGCTTTCGGAAACCGATCGGGGGGGAGACCCAGTACTTC
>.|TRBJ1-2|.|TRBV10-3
CAISGRAVYGYTF
TGTGCCATCAGTGGCAGGGCAGTCTATGGCTACACCTTC
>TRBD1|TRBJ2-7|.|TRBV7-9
CASSLDRGTEQYF
TGTGCCAGCAGCTTGGACAGGGGGACCGAGCAGTACTTC
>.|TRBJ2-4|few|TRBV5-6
CASSSPAGVAKNIQYF
TGTGCCAGCAGTTCACCGGCAGGGGTAGCCAAAAACATTCAGTACTTC
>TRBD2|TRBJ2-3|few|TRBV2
CASNRLAGTDTQYF
TGTGCCAGCAACAGACTAGCGGGAACAGATACGCAGTATTTT
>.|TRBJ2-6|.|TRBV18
CASAQGHSGANVLTF
TGTGCCAGCGCCCAGGGGCACTCTGGGGCCAACGTCCTGACTTTC
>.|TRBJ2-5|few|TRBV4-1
CASSQDISYGETQYF
TGCGCCAGCAGCCAAGATATAAGCTATGGGGAGACCCAGTACTTC
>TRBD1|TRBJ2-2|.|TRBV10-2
CASNTRDRSGELFF
TGCGCCAGCAACACCCGGGACAGGTCCGGGGAGCTGTTTTTT
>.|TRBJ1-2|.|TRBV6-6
CASSNFGYTF
TGTGCCAGCAGTAACTTCGGCTACACCTTC
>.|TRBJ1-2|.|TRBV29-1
CSVALYYGYTF
TGCAGCGTTGCTCTCTACTATGGCTACACCTTC
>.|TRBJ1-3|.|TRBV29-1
CSVAIGERTVNTIYF
TGCAGCGTTGCGATCGGGGAACGGACAGTCAACACCATATATTTT
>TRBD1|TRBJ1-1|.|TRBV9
CASSFRDRNTEAFF
TGTGCCAGCAGCTTCCGGGACAGGAACACTGAAGCTTTCTTT
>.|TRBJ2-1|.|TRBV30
CAWEDRPSDEQFF
TGTGCCTGGGAAGACCGCCCGAGCGATGAGCAGTTCTTC
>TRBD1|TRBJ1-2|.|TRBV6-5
CASSSTGGDYGYTF
TGTGCCAGCAGTTCGACAGGGGGCGACTATGGCTACACCTTC
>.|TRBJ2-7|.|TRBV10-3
CAISGDIGYEQYF
TGTGCCATCAGTGGGGACATTGGGTACGAGCAGTACTTC
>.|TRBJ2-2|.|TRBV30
CAWSPYTGELFF
TGTGCCTGGAGTCCGTACACCGGGGAGCTGTTTTTT
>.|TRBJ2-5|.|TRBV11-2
CASSLGETQYF
TGTGCCAGCAGCTTGGGGGAGACCCAGTACTTC
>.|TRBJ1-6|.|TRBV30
CAWSVLRAVPSSYNSPLHF
TGTGCCTGGAGTGTTTTGAGGGCAGTCCCGAGCTCCTATAATTCACCCCTCCACTTT
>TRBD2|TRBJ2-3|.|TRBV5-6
CASSRGRSGGLSTDTQYF
TGTGCCAGCAGCCGAGGTAGGAGCGGGGGCCTGAGCACAGATACGCAGTATTTT
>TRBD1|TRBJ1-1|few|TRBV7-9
CASSRDRNTEAFF
TGTGCCAGCAGCAGGGACAGAAACACTGAAGCTTTCTTT
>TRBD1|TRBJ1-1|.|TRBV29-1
CSAGQDTEAFF
TGCAGCGCGGGACAGGACACTGAAGCTTTCTTT
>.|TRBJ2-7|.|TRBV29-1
CSDRQAPSSYEQYF
TGCAGCGACAGACAGGCGCCGAGCTCCTACGAGCAGTACTTC